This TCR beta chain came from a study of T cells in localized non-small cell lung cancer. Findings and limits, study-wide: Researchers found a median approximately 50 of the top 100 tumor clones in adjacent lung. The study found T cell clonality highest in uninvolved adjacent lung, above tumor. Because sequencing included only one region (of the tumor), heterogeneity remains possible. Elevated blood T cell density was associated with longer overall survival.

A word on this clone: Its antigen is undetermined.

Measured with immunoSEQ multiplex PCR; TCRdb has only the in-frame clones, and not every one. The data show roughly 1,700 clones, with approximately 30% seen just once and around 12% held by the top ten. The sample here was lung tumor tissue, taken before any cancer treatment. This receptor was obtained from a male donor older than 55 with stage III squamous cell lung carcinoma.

The CDR3 bases are TGTGCCTCAGCGGGGGCGAATGGTAATTCACCCCTCCACTTT. Residues: CASAGANGNSPLHF. V usage is TRBV6-8 and J usage is TRBJ1-6; the D gene is possibly TRBD1 (6 bases). This CDR3 is 14 amino acids long. Germline CDR1 MNHGY, CDR2 SAAAGT. The V end lost 11 bases, the J end lost 6 bases, and 17 bases lay between the germline ends.